This T cell receptor (beta chain) is drawn from a study of PD-1 blockade in mismatch repair-deficient tumors. At the level of the study: Enrolled about 2013-2016, patients had progressing, pretreated mismatch repair-deficient cancers of about a dozen types.

Worth noting for this clone: What it binds is not known.

The CDR3 covers 13 residues. Germline CDR1 and CDR2: MNHEY and SVGAGI. V shed 5 bases and J shed 0 bases, with 7 bases lying between them. The method was immunoSEQ multiplex PCR; TCRdb's version includes in-frame clones alone and lacks a portion of them. The sample carries approximately 13,000 clones, roughly 80% recorded once. Study conclusions and caveats: Roughly 150 unique blood TCRs came from expansion to three of seven peptides.

Time point defined: approximately ten-day in vitro stimulation with candidate neoantigen peptide 4. Baseline for clone expansion was a parallel culture with no peptide. This chain links TRBV6-5 with TRBJ1-1; D is possibly TRBD1 (5 bases). The receptor was isolated from an adult with mismatch repair-deficient cancer. The sequences come from cells cultured in vitro, collected from a patient treated with pembrolizumab. The CDR3 is CASSETVNTEAFF. CDR3 coding DNA: TGTGCCAGCAGTGAGACAGTGAACACTGAAGCTTTCTTT.